This TCR beta chain originates from a study of T cell responses to AZD1222 COVID-19 vaccine. Study-level findings and limits: Unmutated variant regions reportedly attract nearly half of all spike-specific TCRs. Baseline antibody screening turned up just 6 or 7 seropositive AZD1222 recipients. CD4 TCRs covered the whole spike, strongest at regions 160-218 and 743-854. In a largely white British group with more females than males, clonal diversity was possibly underestimated.

The V gene lost 6 bases and the J gene lost 4 bases, with 20 bases spanning the gap. In germline, CDR1 is ENHRY, CDR2 SYGVKD. The CDR3 is made up of 16 amino acids. Clones were read by immunoSEQ multiplex PCR, and TCRdb kept only the in-frame ones, dropping some. The table includes tens of thousands of clones, more than 75% detected once. A note on this clone: What it binds is not known.

The chain carries TRBV10-3 and TRBJ2-3, with a tentative D call TRBD1 (6 bases). This TCR derives from an adult who received the AZD1222 COVID-19 vaccine. Sample: peripheral blood, taken 28 days after the second AZD1222 dose. DNA for the CDR3: TGTGCCATCAGGACAGTTGAAGGGGGTAGGTCAGATACGCAGTATTTT. Protein sequence: CAIRTVEGGRSDTQYF.